This T cell receptor beta chain was found in a study of CD8+CD57+ T cells in acquired aplastic anemia. In the study overall: Roughly 10.8 million reads were obtained on average for healthy donor CD4+ cells.

The junction had 6 bases not matched to a gene; V was cut back by 3 bases and J by 3 bases. Per germline, CDR1 SNHLY and CDR2 FYNNEI. The CDR3 has 15 residues. Regarding this clonotype: Its specificity is unknown.

TCR beta VDJ and CDR3 profiling used genomic DNA as template. TCRdb recomputed calls from the reads with MiXCR, one row per CDR3 protein. This repertoire shows about 200,000 distinct CDR3 sequences, 34% found once; its top ten account for around 1.1%. The study, taken as a whole, reports: Overlapping CD8+ CDR3 repertoires of patients and controls contained about 27 shared sequences.

Source material: sorted CD4+, CD8+, or CD8+CD57+ T cells (not recorded which) from PBMCs. This sequence was found in a human donor in good health, serving as a control. The chain joins TRBV2 to TRBJ1-1; 8 bases are shared with TRBD1. The CDR3 here is CASSDQGAEYTEAFF. The CDR3 nucleotides are TGTGCCAGCAGTGACCAGGGGGCGGAGTACACTGAAGCTTTCTTT.